Below, one T cell receptor beta chain is given with its context. The antigen it recognizes is unknown. The input lacks base qualities; no much larger clone sits a single base away. This sample is drawn from a study of T cell responses to AZD1222 COVID-19 vaccine (dated by TCRdb to the early 2020s). Study-level background: A total of under 250 trial participants underwent TCR sequencing, of whom 207 had received two doses of AZD1222 and 26 had received two doses of the MenACWY control vaccine. Trial participants were enrolled by age into 18-55, 56-69 and 70-plus year subgroups, with around 150, 28 and 57 TCR-sequenced participants respectively.

The paper's findings and limits, for the study overall: Reportedly, almost half of the unique spike-specific TCRs recognized epitopes lying outside the regions that are mutated in the B.1.351 and B.1.1.7 variants. After two AZD1222 doses, both the breadth and the depth of spike-specific TCRs were significantly higher than at day 0 and than in MenACWY recipients. Conclusions about previously exposed vaccinees were limited because only six AZD1222 recipients were SARS-CoV-2 seropositive at baseline. In the small 56-69-year group, the increase in depth fell short of significance, most likely because of low power. CD4 TCRs associated with the vaccine covered the entire spike protein, and the dominant responses were in regions 160-218 and 743-854. Because no samples from the day 14 peak response were available, repertoires could be characterized only after the peak T cell response. Most participants were white British and females outnumbered males, and the authors suggested that clonal diversity may have been underestimated.

Sample time point, as interpreted from the label and publication: about 28 days (+/-7) after the second vaccine dose. AZD1222 recipients given second doses at about 4 weeks or at about 12 weeks were pooled, since spike-specific TCR depth and breadth were not found to differ between the two schedules. Vaccinee samples came from UK trials COV001 and COV002, including a single-blind randomized controlled phase 2/3 trial of AZD1222 (ChAdOx1 nCoV-19) in healthy adults. For TCRbeta chain sequencing, PBMC samples from trial participants were taken at day 0 and at day 28 after the second dose. The CDR3 regions of human TCRbeta chains were subjected to immunosequencing. The authors processed their data as follows. TCRs in the repertoires were compared against a reference library of SARS-CoV-2-specific TCRs that had been generated with the MIRA antigen-specificity platform. Breadth was defined as the fraction of unique TCRs that were SARS-CoV-2-associated, and depth was defined as the fraction of total T cells that were SARS-CoV-2-associated. Using the MIRA data, every spike-specific TCR was mapped to the spike region that the TCR reacted to and assigned to either a CD4 or a CD8 class. Log10-transformed breadth and depth values were compared by one-way ANOVA with Sidak's multiple comparisons tests. What TCRdb holds here is the immuneACCESS table cut down to in-frame rearrangements. Part of the clones is not present; checked against another copy, under half of the missing clones reflect an unresolved V gene, and the others are unexplained. V and J calls and clone size are as listed in that table; D and trimming were resolved from the DNA. This sample is represented by tens of thousands of clones; 89% of them were singletons. The top ten hold 5% to 6.5% of the sample.

V is pared back by 2 bases and J by 2 bases, with 8 bases lying between the germline termini. As encoded in the germline V gene, CDR1 is WSHSY while CDR2 is SAAADI. The CDR3 goes from the cysteine to the phenylalanine over 14 residues. Only the CDR3 region is kept as DNA, spanning 42 bases read in frame from base 1. The sample was peripheral blood, taken 28 days after the second AZD1222 dose. This clonotype originated in an adult who received the AZD1222 COVID-19 vaccine. The chain is encoded by TRBV10-2 joined to TRBJ2-3; the D gene remains uncertain. The DNA sequence follows: TGCGCCAGCAGTGAGAATGGGCCCACAGATACGCAGTATTTT. Its product reads: CASSENGPTDTQYF.